One and the same sample provided the 25 T cell receptor beta chains below, sequenced in a study of identical twins. From the 5' RACE reads, TCRdb called clonotypes with MiXCR, one entry per CDR3 protein. The sample lists about 570,000 distinct CDR3 sequences, roughly 9.9% occurring once. The same sample was also used in a study of yellow fever vaccine responses in identical twins.

What was sequenced was PBMCs. These receptors all come from a woman under 30 in good health.

The table lists this clonotype with a few counts. The chain couples TRBV12-3 or TRBV12-4 to TRBJ2-2; 11 bases fit TRBD1. V trimming: 10 bases; J trimming: 7 bases; junction bases outside the gene matches: 8. This CDR3 spans 14 amino acids. CDR3 sequence: CATSGQGVIGELFF. CDR3 nucleotides: TGTGCCACCTCGGGACAGGGGGTGATCGGGGAGCTGTTTTTT.

The chain couples TRBV18 to TRBJ2-1; the match to TRBD2 covers 11 bases. CDR3 length: 15 amino acids. J gave up 6 bases and V 5 bases, and 6 bases lay outside the gene matches. Germline lookup yields CDR1 KGHSH and CDR2 LQKENI. The CDR3 protein is CASSKTSGTINEQFF. For the CDR3, the DNA is TGTGCCAGCTCAAAGACTAGCGGGACGATCAATGAGCAGTTCTTC. The full variable domain, with the rest looked up from reference TRBV18 and TRBJ2-1, is NAGVMQNPRHLVRRRGQEARLRCSPMKGHSHVYWYRQLPEEGLKFMVYLQKENIIDESGMPKERFSAEFPKEGPSILRIQQVVRGDSAAYFCASSKTSGTINEQFFGPGTRLTVL.

Ten or more counts support this clonotype. The gene calls are TRBV12-3 or TRBV12-4 and TRBJ2-3; D gene ambiguous. Trimming shortened V by 6 bases and J by 6 bases, and 13 bases separated the two germline ends. The CDR3 runs to 13 residues. The CDR3 DNA reads as TGTGCCAGCAGACGGACCGGAGCGGATACGCAGTATTTT. Translation gives CASRRTGADTQYF.

This clonotype showed up many times. The chain has TRBV4-1 and TRBJ2-1; TRBD1 might be the D (6 bases). The germline V and J ends were trimmed by 6 bases and 10 bases, with 22 bases remaining between them. This CDR3 region has 15 residues. CDR1 is MGHRA and CDR2 is YSYEKL in the germline V gene. The CDR3 sequence is CASRGATGRGNEQFF. The CDR3 bases are TGCGCCAGCAGGGGGGCCACCGGTCGAGGTAACGAGCAGTTCTTC.

This chain uses TRBV15 with TRBJ2-7; D uncertain. The CDR3 has 16 amino acids. CDR1 LNHNV and CDR2 YYDKDF come from the germline V gene (reference sequence). V gave up 0 bases and J gave up 6 bases, with 18 bases separating them. In DNA, the CDR3 is TGTGCCACCAGCAGAGACGGGTCAGCCGGATCTCTCGAGCAGTACTTC. Translation: CATSRDGSAGSLEQYF.

This clonotype was picked up many times. V and J are TRBV7-2 and TRBJ2-3; D uncertain. Germline V gene lookup returns CDR1 SGHTA and CDR2 FQGNSA. The V end lost 1 base, the J end lost 0 bases, and 11 bases lay between the germline ends. The CDR3 runs 16 residues. Here the CDR3 reads CASSLGIPSSTDTQYF. The CDR3 DNA reads as TGTGCCAGCAGCTTAGGTATACCTTCTAGCACAGATACGCAGTATTTT. The entire variable domain, with the rest obtained from reference TRBV7-2 and TRBJ2-3, is as follows: GAGVSQSPSNKVTEKGKDVELRCDPISGHTALYWYRQSLGQGLEFLIYFQGNSAPDKSGLPSDRFSAERTGGSVSTLTIQRTQQEDSAVYLCASSLGIPSSTDTQYFGPGTRLTVL.

The rearrangement links TRBV28 to TRBJ2-1; the D gene could be TRBD1 or TRBD2 (6 bases each). V dropped 3 bases and J dropped 4 bases, with 13 bases sitting between them. There are 15 residues in the CDR3. Germline V gives CDR1 MDHEN, CDR2 SYDVKM. The CDR3 DNA follows: TGTGCCAGCAGTTTTCGGGGGCGGGATTACAATGAGCAGTTCTTC. This gives the protein CASSFRGRDYNEQFF.

The gene calls are TRBV7-8 and TRBJ2-7, with 10 bases matching TRBD1. The CDR3 extends over 16 amino acids. Germline CDR1 and CDR2: SGHVS and FQNEAQ. With V trimmed by 5 bases and J by 3 bases, 10 bases remained unmatched. The CDR3 nucleotides are TGTGCCAGCAGCCCCGGTCCGGGACAGGGGATCTACGAGCAGTACTTC. This sequence encodes CASSPGPGQGIYEQYF.

The V gene is TRBV12-3 or TRBV12-4, the J gene TRBJ2-3, with 11 bases fitting TRBD2. V was clipped by 7 bases and J by 3 bases; unmatched bases: 9. This CDR3 has 16 amino acids. The CDR3 DNA sequence: TGTGCCAGCACGATTTTAGCGGGAGGGCGAACAGATACGCAGTATTTT. Protein product: CASTILAGGRTDTQYF.

Many counts were recorded for this clonotype. The CDR3 sequence is CASTTLGQSANYGYTF. For the CDR3, the DNA is TGTGCCAGCACCACACTAGGACAGAGCGCGAACTATGGCTACACCTTC. The rearrangement joins TRBV6-1 to TRBJ1-2; weak D call: TRBD1 (6 bases). Germline V gene data show CDR1 as MNHNS and CDR2 as SASEGT. The CDR3 loop spans 16 amino acids. V lost 7 bases and J lost 2, with 20 bases in between.

The genes are TRBV20-1 and TRBJ1-4; 11 positions agree with TRBD1. J lost 8 bases, V lost 0 bases, and 11 bases had no gene match. Germline CDR1 DFQATT, CDR2 SNEGSKA (reference sequence). This CDR3 is 17 amino acids long. The DNA of the CDR3 is TGCAGTGCTAGAGATCCAAGGACAGGGGGCAGTTGGGAAAAACTGTTTTTT. It is translated as CSARDPRTGGSWEKLFF.

The chain carries TRBV3-1 and TRBJ2-2, with 8 bases lining up with TRBD1. The V segment lost 3 bases and the J segment 4 bases; nucleotides outside the gene matches: 1. Per the germline V gene, CDR1 is LGHDT and CDR2 is YNNKEL (reference sequence). This CDR3 region has 14 residues. This chain's CDR3 is CASSHDRGTGELFF. The DNA of the CDR3 is TGTGCCAGCAGCCACGACAGGGGCACCGGGGAGCTGTTTTTT.

The sample holds a few counts of this clonotype. The rearrangement joins TRBV4-1 to TRBJ2-7; no firm D call. This CDR3 contains 13 residues. Germline CDR1 reads MGHRA; CDR2 reads YSYEKL. V was clipped by 0 bases and J by 5 bases, with 8 bases between them. The chain's CDR3 is CASSQDPADEQYF. In nucleotides, the CDR3 is TGCGCCAGCAGCCAAGATCCCGCAGACGAGCAGTACTTC.

This clonotype was seen repeatedly, ten times or more. The J gene is TRBJ2-7, the V gene TRBV6-2 or TRBV6-3, with D unclear. The germline V gene encodes CDR1 MNHEY and CDR2 SVGEGT. Trimming cost V 8 bases and J 6 bases, with 14 bases left between them. The CDR3 totals 12 residues. CDR3 in amino acids: CASSEIGTEQYF. The CDR3 bases are TGTGCCAGCTCTGAGATAGGCACCGAGCAGTACTTC.

This clonotype has just a few counts. V gene TRBV12-3 or TRBV12-4 combines with J gene TRBJ2-3; 9 bases map to TRBD2. J lost 6 bases, V lost 6 bases, and 10 bases had no gene match. This CDR3 comprises 15 residues. CDR3 loop: CASSPSLAGSDTQYF. The CDR3 DNA follows: TGTGCCAGCAGCCCGAGCCTAGCGGGGTCGGATACGCAGTATTTT.

This clonotype was counted a few times. The chain couples TRBV20-1 to TRBJ1-1; D possibly corresponds to TRBD1 (5 bases). V was pared by 1 base and J by 0 bases, with 9 bases between. Germline V gene sequence: CDR1 DFQATT, CDR2 SNEGSKA (reference sequence). This CDR3 spans 14 amino acids. CDR3 in DNA: TGCAGTGCTAGAGGACAGCTTCTGAACACTGAAGCTTTCTTT. This translates into CSARGQLLNTEAFF.

The V gene is TRBV20-1, the J gene TRBJ2-3, with 7 bases aligning to TRBD2. Losses at the gene ends were 0 bases for V and 0 bases for J; bases not matched to a gene: 6. CDR1 is DFQATT and CDR2 is SNEGSKA in the germline V gene (reference sequence). CDR3 size: 16 residues. In DNA form, the CDR3 reads TGCAGTGCTAGAGACGGGACTACTTCTAGCACAGATACGCAGTATTTT. Its protein is CSARDGTTSSTDTQYF.

This clonotype came up many times. The CDR3 DNA sequence: TGTGCCAGCAGCTTCCTAGCGGGAGGGCCGAATGAGCAGTTCTTC. Its protein product is CASSFLAGGPNEQFF. The chain combines TRBV7-9 with TRBJ2-1; TRBD2 agrees at 12 bases. Germline CDR1 is SEHNR and CDR2 is FQNEAQ (reference sequence). The CDR3 loop spans 15 amino acids. J was trimmed by 7 bases and V by 3 bases; bases with no gene match: 4.

CDR3 DNA sequence: TGCAGTGCTAGGGCTAGCGGGGTTAATACGCAGTATTTT. Encoded protein: CSARASGVNTQYF. The genes are TRBV20-1 and TRBJ2-3; the match to TRBD2 covers 9 bases. With 3 bases clipped from V and 7 bases from J, the junction kept 5 bases outside the gene matches. Germline V CDR1 and CDR2: DFQATT, SNEGSKA (reference sequence). The length of the CDR3 is 13 residues.

This clonotype was seen a handful of times. This chain links TRBV11-3 with TRBJ2-1; D is unclear. V was shortened by 5 bases and J by 9 bases, with 8 bases between the two germline ends. Looked up from germline, CDR1 is SGHNT and CDR2 is YENEEA. The CDR3 totals 11 residues. This chain's CDR3 is CASSQYGEQFF. CDR3 DNA sequence: TGTGCCAGCAGCCAATACGGTGAGCAGTTCTTC.

Only a few counts were recorded for this clonotype. The chain's CDR3 is CASSWVGQEQYF. For the CDR3, the DNA is TGCGCCAGCAGCTGGGTTGGACAGGAGCAGTACTTC. The chain employs TRBV5-1 and TRBJ2-7, with D perhaps TRBD1 (6 bases). This CDR3 comprises 12 residues. Germline values: CDR1 SGHRS, CDR2 YFSETQ. Trimming stripped 3 bases from V and 7 bases from J, with 11 bases between.

With regard to this clonotype: A read error may produce the germline difference seen at one junction end. This chain uses TRBV20-1 with TRBJ2-5, with D possibly matching TRBD1 (6 bases). The CDR3 spans 12 residues. Germline-derived CDR1 and CDR2 are DFQATT and SNEGSKA (reference sequence). The chain's CDR3 is CSATGTEETQYF. Here the CDR3 DNA reads TGCAGCGCTACAGGGACCGAAGAGACCCAGTACTTC.

This clonotype was seen only once. The chain links TRBV20-1 to TRBJ2-7; 10 bases agree with TRBD1. The germline CDR1 and CDR2 sequences are DFQATT and SNEGSKA (reference sequence). The CDR3 has 17 residues. Trimming cost V 0 bases and J 1 base; bases outside gene matches: 9. For the CDR3, the DNA is TGCAGTGCTAGAGATATCCCGGACAGGGGGGGGTCCTACGAGCAGTACTTC. Protein product: CSARDIPDRGGSYEQYF.

This clonotype was recorded many times. V gene TRBV3-1 combines with J gene TRBJ2-7; D remains unclear. CDR3 size: 14 residues. Trimming stripped 2 bases from V and 3 bases from J, with 11 bases between. CDR1 and CDR2 (germline): LGHDT, YNNKEL (reference sequence). The CDR3 nucleotides are TGTGCCAGCAGCCAAACCTCCGGAAACTACGAGCAGTACTTC. This codes for CASSQTSGNYEQYF.

The rearrangement joins TRBV20-1 to TRBJ2-7; 9 bases match TRBD2. V shed 3 bases and J 2 bases; nucleotides not matched to a gene: 8. Germline V lookup: CDR1 DFQATT, CDR2 SNEGSKA (reference sequence). CDR3 size: 15 residues. CDR3 residues: CSARERLAGTYEQYF. CDR3 DNA sequence: TGCAGTGCTAGGGAGAGGCTAGCGGGGACCTACGAGCAGTACTTC.